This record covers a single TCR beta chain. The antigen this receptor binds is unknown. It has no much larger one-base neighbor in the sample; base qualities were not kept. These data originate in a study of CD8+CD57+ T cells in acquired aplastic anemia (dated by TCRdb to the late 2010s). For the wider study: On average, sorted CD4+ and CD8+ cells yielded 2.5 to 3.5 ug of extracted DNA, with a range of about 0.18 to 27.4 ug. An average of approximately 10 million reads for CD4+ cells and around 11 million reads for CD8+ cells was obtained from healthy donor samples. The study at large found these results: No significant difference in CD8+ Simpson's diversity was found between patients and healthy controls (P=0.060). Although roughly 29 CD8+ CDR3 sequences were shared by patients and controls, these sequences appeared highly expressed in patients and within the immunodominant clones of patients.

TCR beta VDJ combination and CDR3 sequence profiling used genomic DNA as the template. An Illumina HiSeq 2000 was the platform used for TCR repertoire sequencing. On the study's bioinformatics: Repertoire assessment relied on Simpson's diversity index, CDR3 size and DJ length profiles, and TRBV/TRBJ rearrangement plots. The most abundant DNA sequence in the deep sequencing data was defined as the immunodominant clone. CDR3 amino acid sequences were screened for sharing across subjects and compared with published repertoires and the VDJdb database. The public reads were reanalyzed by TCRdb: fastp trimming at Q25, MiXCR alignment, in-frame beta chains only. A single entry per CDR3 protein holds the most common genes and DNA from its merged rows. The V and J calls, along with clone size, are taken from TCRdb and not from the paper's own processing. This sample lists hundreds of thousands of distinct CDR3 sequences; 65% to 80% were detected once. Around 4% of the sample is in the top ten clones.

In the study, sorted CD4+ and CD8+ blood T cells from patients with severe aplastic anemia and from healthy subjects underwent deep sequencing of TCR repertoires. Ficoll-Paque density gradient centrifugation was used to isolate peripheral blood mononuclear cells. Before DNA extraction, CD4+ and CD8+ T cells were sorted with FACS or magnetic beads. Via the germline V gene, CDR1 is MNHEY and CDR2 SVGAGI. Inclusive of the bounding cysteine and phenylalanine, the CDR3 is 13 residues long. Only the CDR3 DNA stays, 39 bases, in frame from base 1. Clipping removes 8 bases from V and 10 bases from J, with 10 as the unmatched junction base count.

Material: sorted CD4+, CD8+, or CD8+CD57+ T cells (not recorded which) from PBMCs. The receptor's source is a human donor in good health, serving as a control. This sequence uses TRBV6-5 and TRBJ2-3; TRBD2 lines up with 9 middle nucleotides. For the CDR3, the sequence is CASAYAGGGSQYF. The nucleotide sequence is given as TGTGCCAGCGCCTATGCGGGAGGGGGTTCGCAGTATTTT.